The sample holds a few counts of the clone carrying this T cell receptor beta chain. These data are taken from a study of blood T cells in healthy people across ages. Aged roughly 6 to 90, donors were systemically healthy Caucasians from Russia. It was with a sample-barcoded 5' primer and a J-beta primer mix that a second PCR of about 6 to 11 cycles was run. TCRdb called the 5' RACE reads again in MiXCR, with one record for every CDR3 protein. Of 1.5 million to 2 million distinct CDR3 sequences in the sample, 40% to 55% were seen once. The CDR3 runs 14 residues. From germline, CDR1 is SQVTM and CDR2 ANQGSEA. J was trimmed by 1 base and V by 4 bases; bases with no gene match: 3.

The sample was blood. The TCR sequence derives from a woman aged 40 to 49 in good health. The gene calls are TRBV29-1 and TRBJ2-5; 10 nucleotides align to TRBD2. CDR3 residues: CSVGTSGLQETQYF. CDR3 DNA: TGCAGCGTTGGGACTAGCGGCCTCCAAGAGACCCAGTACTTC.